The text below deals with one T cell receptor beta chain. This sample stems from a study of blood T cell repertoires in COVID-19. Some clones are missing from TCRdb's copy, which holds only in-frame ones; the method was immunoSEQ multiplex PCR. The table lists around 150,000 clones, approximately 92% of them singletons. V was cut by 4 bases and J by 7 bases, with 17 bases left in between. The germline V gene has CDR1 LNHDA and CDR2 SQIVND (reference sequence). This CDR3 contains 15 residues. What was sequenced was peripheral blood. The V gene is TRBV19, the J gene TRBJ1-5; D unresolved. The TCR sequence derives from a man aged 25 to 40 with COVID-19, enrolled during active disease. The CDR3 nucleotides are TGTGCCAGTAGTAGGTCAAATGGCGCGGGGCAGCCCCAGCATTTT. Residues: CASSRSNGAGQPQHF.